One sample yielded the 10 T cell receptor beta chains listed below, sequenced in a study of Tregs in tolerant kidney transplant recipients. Profiling relied on immunoSEQ multiplex PCR, and the TCRdb table lists in-frame clones only, not all of them. This table has tens of thousands of clones, around nine tenths appearing once. The source material was CD4+ T cells from blood, sampled before the transplant. The receptor set was obtained from a human donor who received a combined kidney and bone marrow transplant.

The V call is TRBV29-1, the J call TRBJ1-5; D is uncertain. The CDR3 consists of 13 residues. V dropped 7 bases and J dropped 1 base, with 11 bases sitting between them. Looked up from germline, CDR1 is SQVTM and CDR2 is ANQGSEA. CDR3 residues: CSAQLESNQPQHF. CDR3 DNA sequence: TGCAGCGCACAGTTAGAGAGCAATCAGCCCCAGCATTTT.

V is TRBV5-6 and J is TRBJ2-7, with 7 bases that match TRBD1. Germline V gene lookup returns CDR1 SGHDT and CDR2 YYEEEE. The CDR3 consists of 12 residues. Trimming at V came to 1 base and at J to 6 bases, leaving 1 base not matched to a gene. The CDR3 DNA reads as TGTGCCAGCAGCTTGAAGGGGGCCGAGCAGTACTTC. Translating it yields CASSLKGAEQYF.

The chain employs TRBV7-2 and TRBJ2-3; D not resolved. Trimming stripped 2 bases from V and 0 bases from J, with 6 bases between. Looked up from germline, CDR1 is SGHTA and CDR2 is FQGNSA. The length of the CDR3 is 14 residues. The DNA for the CDR3 is TGTGCCAGCAGCTTATCCAGGAGCACAGATACGCAGTATTTT. Its protein product is CASSLSRSTDTQYF.

This chain connects TRBV14 to TRBJ1-4, with 8 nucleotides matching TRBD1. This CDR3 is built from 15 residues. After removal of 4 bases from V and 3 bases from J, the junction contained 4 bases not matched to a gene. Looked up from germline, CDR1 is SGHDN and CDR2 is FVKESK. The CDR3, as DNA: TGTGCCAGCAGCCTATTACAGGGGGCTAATGAAAAACTGTTTTTT. Translation: CASSLLQGANEKLFF.

V and J are TRBV4-2 and TRBJ2-2; perhaps TRBD1 as D (5 bases). The CDR3 spans 14 residues. Trimming removed 1 base at V and 6 bases at J, with 9 bases between. Germline V CDR1 and CDR2: LGHNA, YNFKEQ. The CDR3 sequence: CASSQAQAPGELFF. The CDR3 DNA sequence: TGTGCCAGCAGCCAAGCACAGGCCCCCGGGGAGCTGTTTTTT.

The V and J genes are TRBV30 and TRBJ2-7, with 9 positions matching TRBD2. The CDR3 length is 15 residues. Germline CDR1 is GTSNPN and CDR2 is SVGIG (reference sequence). The junction had 7 bases not matched to a gene; V was cut back by 0 bases and J by 4 bases. The CDR3 sequence: CAWSVGREGWYEQYF. CDR3 sequence (DNA): TGTGCCTGGAGTGTAGGGCGGGAGGGGTGGTACGAGCAGTACTTC.

The rearrangement uses TRBV28 and TRBJ2-7, with 10 bases matching TRBD2. There are 15 residues in the CDR3. The germline V gene has CDR1 MDHEN and CDR2 SYDVKM. Germline trimming cut 3 bases from V and 2 bases from J; bases unmatched to any gene: 4. The CDR3 nucleotides are TGTGCCAGCAGTTTGGCTAGCGGGGGAACCTACGAGCAGTACTTC. It encodes CASSLASGGTYEQYF.

V usage is TRBV19 and J usage is TRBJ2-7; TRBD2 agrees at 8 bases. The V segment lost 7 bases and the J segment 4 bases; nucleotides outside the gene matches: 6. Germline loops: CDR1 LNHDA, CDR2 SQIVND (reference sequence). The length of the CDR3 is 13 residues. This CDR3 reads CASKGSGTYEQYF. DNA of the CDR3: TGTGCCAGTAAAGGTAGCGGGACATACGAGCAGTACTTC.

The CDR3 reads CASSSTGLSYEQYF. CDR3 sequence (DNA): TGTGCCAGCAGTTCCACCGGGTTATCCTACGAGCAGTACTTC. This rearrangement joins TRBV28 to TRBJ2-7; D is undetermined. Between the trimmed V and J ends, which lost 4 bases and 1 base, there was a span of 11 bases. CDR3 length: 14 amino acids. Germline CDR1 reads MDHEN; CDR2 reads SYDVKM.

The chain uses TRBV10-1 and TRBJ2-3, with 7 bases that match TRBD1. The CDR3 is made up of 13 amino acids. V lost 6 bases to trimming and J lost 3 bases; unmatched junction nucleotides: 3. The germline CDR1 and CDR2 sequences are WNHNN and SYGVQD (reference sequence). The CDR3 region is CASSQGDTDTQYF. CDR3 DNA sequence: TGCGCCAGCAGCCAGGGGGATACAGATACGCAGTATTTT.